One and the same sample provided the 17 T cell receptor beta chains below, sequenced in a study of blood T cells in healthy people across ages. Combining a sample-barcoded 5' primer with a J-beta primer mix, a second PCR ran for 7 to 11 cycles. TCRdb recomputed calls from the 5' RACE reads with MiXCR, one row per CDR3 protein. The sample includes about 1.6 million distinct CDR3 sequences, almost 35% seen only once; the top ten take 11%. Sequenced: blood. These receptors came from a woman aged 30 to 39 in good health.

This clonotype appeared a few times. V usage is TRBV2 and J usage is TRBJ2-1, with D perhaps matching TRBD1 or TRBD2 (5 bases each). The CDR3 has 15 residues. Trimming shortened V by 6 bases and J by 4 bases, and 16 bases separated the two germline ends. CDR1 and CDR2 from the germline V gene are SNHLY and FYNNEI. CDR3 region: CASSPGPGRYNEQFF. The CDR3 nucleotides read TGTGCCAGCAGCCCAGGACCGGGGCGTTACAATGAGCAGTTCTTC.

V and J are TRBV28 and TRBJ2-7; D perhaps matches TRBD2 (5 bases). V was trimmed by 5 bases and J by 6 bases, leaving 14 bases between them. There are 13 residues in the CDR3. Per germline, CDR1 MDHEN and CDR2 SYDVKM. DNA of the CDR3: TGTGCCAGCAGTCCACGGACTCCTTCCGAGCAGTACTTC. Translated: CASSPRTPSEQYF. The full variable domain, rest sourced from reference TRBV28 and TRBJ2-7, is DVKVTQSSRYLVKRTGEKVFLECVQDMDHENMFWYRQDPGLGLRLIYFSYDVKMKEKGDIPEGYSVSREKKERFSLILESASTNQTSMYLCASSPRTPSEQYFGPGTRLTVT.

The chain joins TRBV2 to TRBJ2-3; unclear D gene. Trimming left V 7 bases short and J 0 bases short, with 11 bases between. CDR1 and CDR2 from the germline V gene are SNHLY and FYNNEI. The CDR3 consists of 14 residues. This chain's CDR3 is CASKPAFSTDTQYF. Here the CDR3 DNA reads TGTGCCAGCAAGCCGGCCTTTAGCACAGATACGCAGTATTTT.

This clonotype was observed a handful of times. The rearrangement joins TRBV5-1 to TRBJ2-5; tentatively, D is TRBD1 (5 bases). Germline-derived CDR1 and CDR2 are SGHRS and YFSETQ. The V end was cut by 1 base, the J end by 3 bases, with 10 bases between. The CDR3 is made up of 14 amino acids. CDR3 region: CASSLMRREETQYF. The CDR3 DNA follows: TGCGCCAGCAGCTTGATGCGCAGGGAAGAGACCCAGTACTTC. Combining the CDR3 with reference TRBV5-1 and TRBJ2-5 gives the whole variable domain KAGVTQTPRYLIKTRGQQVTLSCSPISGHRSVSWYQQTPGQGLQFLFEYFSETQRNKGNFPGRFSGRQFSNSRSEMNVSTLELGDSALYLCASSLMRREETQYFGPGTRLLVL.

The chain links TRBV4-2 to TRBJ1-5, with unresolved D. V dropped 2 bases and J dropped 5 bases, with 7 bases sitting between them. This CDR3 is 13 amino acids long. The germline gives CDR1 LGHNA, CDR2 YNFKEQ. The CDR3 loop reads CASSQWSDQPQHF. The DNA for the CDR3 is TGTGCCAGCAGCCAATGGAGCGATCAGCCCCAGCATTTT.

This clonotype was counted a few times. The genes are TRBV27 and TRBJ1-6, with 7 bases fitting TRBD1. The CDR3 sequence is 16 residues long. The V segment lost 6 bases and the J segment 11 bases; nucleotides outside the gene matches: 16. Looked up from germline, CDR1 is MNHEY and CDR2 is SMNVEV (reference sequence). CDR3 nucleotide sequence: TGTGCCAGCAGCCGCCTTGTAGGGGGCGCGGAGGCACCCCTCCACTTT. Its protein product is CASSRLVGGAEAPLHF.

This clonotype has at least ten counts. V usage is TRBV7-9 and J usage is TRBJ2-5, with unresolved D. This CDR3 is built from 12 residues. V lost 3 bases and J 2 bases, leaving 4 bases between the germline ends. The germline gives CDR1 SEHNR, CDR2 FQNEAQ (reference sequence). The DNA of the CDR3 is TGTGCCAGCAGCTTCCTACAAGAGACCCAGTACTTC. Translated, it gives CASSFLQETQYF.

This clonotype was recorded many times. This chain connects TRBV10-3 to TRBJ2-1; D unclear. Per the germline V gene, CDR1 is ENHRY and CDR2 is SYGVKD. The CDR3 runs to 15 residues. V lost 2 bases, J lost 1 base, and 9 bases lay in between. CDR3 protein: CAISEGLGSYNEQFF. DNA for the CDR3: TGTGCCATCAGTGAGGGGTTGGGGTCCTACAATGAGCAGTTCTTC.

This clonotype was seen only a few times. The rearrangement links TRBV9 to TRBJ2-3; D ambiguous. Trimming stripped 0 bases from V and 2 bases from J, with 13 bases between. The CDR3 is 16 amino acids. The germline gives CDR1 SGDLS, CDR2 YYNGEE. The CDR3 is CASSVEAISPTDTQYF. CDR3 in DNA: TGTGCCAGCAGCGTAGAGGCGATTTCACCCACAGATACGCAGTATTTT.

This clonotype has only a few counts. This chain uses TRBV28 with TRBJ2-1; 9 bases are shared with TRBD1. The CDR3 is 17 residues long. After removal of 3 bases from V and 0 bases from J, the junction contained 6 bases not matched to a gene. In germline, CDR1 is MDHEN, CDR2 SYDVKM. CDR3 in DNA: TGTGCCAGCAGTTTGAGGGGGACAGGGAGCTCCTACAATGAGCAGTTCTTC. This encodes CASSLRGTGSSYNEQFF.

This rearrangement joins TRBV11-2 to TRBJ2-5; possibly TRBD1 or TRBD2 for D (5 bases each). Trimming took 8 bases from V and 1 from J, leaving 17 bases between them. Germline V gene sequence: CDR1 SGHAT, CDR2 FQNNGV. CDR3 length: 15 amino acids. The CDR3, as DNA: TGTGCCAGCGGACCAGGGTGGAGGAGCCAAGAGACCCAGTACTTC. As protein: CASGPGWRSQETQYF.

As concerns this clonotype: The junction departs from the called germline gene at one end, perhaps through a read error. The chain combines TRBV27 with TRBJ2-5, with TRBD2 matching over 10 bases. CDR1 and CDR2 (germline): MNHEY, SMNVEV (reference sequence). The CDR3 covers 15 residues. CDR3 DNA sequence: TGTGCCAGCACTTTAGCGGGAGGATCCCGAGAGACCCAGTACTTC. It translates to CASTLAGGSRETQYF.

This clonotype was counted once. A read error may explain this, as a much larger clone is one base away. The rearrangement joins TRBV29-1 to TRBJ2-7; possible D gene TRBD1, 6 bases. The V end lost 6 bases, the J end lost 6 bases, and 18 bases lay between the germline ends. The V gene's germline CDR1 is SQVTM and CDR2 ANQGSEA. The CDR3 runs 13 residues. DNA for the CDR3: TGCAGCGTGGGACACAAAGTACGCGGCGAGCAGTACTTC. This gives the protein CSVGHKVRGEQYF.

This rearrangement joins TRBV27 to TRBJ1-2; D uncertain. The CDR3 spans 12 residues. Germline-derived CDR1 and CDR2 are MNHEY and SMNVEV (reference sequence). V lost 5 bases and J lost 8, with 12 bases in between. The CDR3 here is CASSPLNGGYTF. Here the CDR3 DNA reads TGTGCCAGCAGTCCACTCAATGGGGGCTACACCTTC.

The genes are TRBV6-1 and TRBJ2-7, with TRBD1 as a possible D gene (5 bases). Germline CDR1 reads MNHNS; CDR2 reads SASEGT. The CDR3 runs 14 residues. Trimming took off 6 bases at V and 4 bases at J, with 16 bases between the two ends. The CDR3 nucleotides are TGTGCCAGCAGAAGGACACGTCAGCTTTACGAGCAGTACTTC. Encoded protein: CASRRTRQLYEQYF.

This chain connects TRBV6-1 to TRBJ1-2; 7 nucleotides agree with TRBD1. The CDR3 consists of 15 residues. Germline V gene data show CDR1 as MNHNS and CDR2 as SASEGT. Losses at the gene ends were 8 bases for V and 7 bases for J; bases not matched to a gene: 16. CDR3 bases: TGTGCCAGCCCCCGGCCGGACAGGCCTCTGAGTGGCTACACCTTC. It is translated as CASPRPDRPLSGYTF.

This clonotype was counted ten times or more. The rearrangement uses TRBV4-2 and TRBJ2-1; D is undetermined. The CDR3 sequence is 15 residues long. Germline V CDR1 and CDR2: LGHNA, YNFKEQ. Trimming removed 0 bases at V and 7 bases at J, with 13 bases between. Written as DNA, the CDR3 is TGTGCCAGCAGCCAAGAGGCTAGATCTCAGAATGAGCAGTTCTTC. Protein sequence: CASSQEARSQNEQFF.